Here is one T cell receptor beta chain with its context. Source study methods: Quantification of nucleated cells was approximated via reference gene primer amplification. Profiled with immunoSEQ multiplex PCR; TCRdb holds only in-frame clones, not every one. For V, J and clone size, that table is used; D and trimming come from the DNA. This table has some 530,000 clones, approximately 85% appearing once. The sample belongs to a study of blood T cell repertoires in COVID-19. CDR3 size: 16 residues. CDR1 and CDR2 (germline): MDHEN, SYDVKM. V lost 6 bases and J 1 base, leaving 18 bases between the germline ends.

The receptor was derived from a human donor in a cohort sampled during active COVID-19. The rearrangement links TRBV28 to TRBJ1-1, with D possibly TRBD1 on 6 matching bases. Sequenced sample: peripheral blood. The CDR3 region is CASRSPPGEENTEAFF. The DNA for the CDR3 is TGTGCCAGCAGGTCGCCGCCAGGGGAAGAGAACACTGAAGCTTTCTTT.